The rows below give T cell receptor beta chains drawn from one sample of a study of T cell responses to AZD1222 COVID-19 vaccine. Data came from immunoSEQ multiplex PCR; TCRdb stores just in-frame clones and leaves some out. This sample yields 100,000 to 140,000 clones, of which around 90% are seen a single time; approximately 22% belongs to the top ten. The starting material was peripheral blood, obtained on day 0 of AZD1222 vaccination. Every receptor here comes from an adult in good health. The CDR3 runs from the conserved cysteine through the conserved F or W. D genes are given only for firm matches. Size tells how often a clone was seen (once, few, many) or the class of an expanded clone, and some rows leave it out.

TRBJ2-7 | TRBV29-1 | . | . | TGCAGCGTTGAAGATCTAGAGCAGTACTTC | CSVEDLEQYF
TRBJ1-3 | TRBV18 | . | . | TGTGCCAGCTCGCCTTCCGGACTGAGCTCCTCTGGAAACACCATATATTTT | CASSPSGLSSSGNTIYF
TRBJ1-6 | TRBV3-1/TRBV3-2 | . | . | TGTGCCAGCAGCCAAGGTACGCCAGGGTCATCCTATAATTCACCCCTCCACTTT | CASSQGTPGSSYNSPLHF
TRBJ1-2 | TRBV7-9 | . | once | TGTGCCAGCAGCCATGACTTGGGGGGTAGTAACTATGGCTACACCTTC | CASSHDLGGSNYGYTF
TRBJ1-4 | TRBV4-3 | . | . | TGCGCCAGCAGCCAACAAACCGGGACATCGGGAAAACTGTTTTTT | CASSQQTGTSGKLFF
TRBJ2-7 | TRBV29-1 | . | . | TGCAGCGGACGGGCCGGCAATACCTACGAGCAGTACTTC | CSGRAGNTYEQYF
TRBJ2-7 | TRBV6-2/TRBV6-3 | . | . | TGTGCCAGCAGTTACGGGGTCCCCCGGTACGAGCAGTACTTC | CASSYGVPRYEQYF
TRBJ2-1 | TRBV6-2/TRBV6-3 | TRBD2 | once | TGTGCCAGCAGCCGCCGGGGACTAGCTGGTTCGTACAATGAGCAGTTCTTC | CASSRRGLAGSYNEQFF
TRBJ2-5 | TRBV7-9 | . | . | TGTGCCAGCATCCCCGGGACGGAGCATAAGACCCAGTACTTC | CASIPGTEHKTQYF
TRBJ1-3 | TRBV9 | . | . | TGTGCCAGCAGCGTTTGGGCCGGGGCAGGAAACACCATATATTTT | CASSVWAGAGNTIYF
TRBJ1-3 | TRBV25-1 | . | . | TGTGCCAGCAGTTCAGGGTCCTCTGGAAACACCATATATTTT | CASSSGSSGNTIYF
TRBJ1-4 | TRBV7-2 | . | few | TGTGCCAGCAGCTTGGGTCCGACGGGTGCAACTAATGAAAAACTGTTTTTT | CASSLGPTGATNEKLFF
TRBJ2-3 | TRBV7-8 | TRBD2 | . | TGTGCCAGCAGCCCTACCGGGACTACCCGCACAGATACGCAGTATTTT | CASSPTGTTRTDTQYF
TRBJ1-3 | TRBV11-2 | . | . | TGTGCCAGCAGCTTAGATCGAGGGGGAGACACCATATATTTT | CASSLDRGGDTIYF
TRBJ2-1 | TRBV7-2 | TRBD1 | . | TGTGCCAGCAGCTCCTCGGACAGGGGAGGGAATGAGCAGTTCTTC | CASSSSDRGGNEQFF
TRBJ2-3 | TRBV3-1/TRBV3-2 | . | . | TGTGCCAGCAGTTCAACAGATACGCAGTATTTT | CASSSTDTQYF
TRBJ2-6 | TRBV5-6 | . | few | TGTGCCAGCAGCTTCTTTGGGGCCAACGTCCTGACTTTC | CASSFFGANVLTF
TRBJ1-2 | TRBV7-8 | . | . | TGTGCCAGCAGCCCATCGCCGGGGACCTATGGCTACACCTTC | CASSPSPGTYGYTF
TRBJ1-5 | TRBV7-9 | . | . | TGTGCCAGCAGCTCGGACCATCTCAATCAGCCCCAGCATTTT | CASSSDHLNQPQHF
TRBJ2-5 | TRBV6-5 | . | . | TGTGCCAGCAGAAAAGGGGTAAAAGAGACCCAGTACTTC | CASRKGVKETQYF
TRBJ1-3 | TRBV2 | . | few | TGTGCCTGTAAGCTCTGGGCCTCTGGAAACACCATATATTTT | CACKLWASGNTIYF
TRBJ2-7 | TRBV29-1 | . | . | TGCAGCGCAGGACGGGACACACACGAGCAGTACTTC | CSAGRDTHEQYF